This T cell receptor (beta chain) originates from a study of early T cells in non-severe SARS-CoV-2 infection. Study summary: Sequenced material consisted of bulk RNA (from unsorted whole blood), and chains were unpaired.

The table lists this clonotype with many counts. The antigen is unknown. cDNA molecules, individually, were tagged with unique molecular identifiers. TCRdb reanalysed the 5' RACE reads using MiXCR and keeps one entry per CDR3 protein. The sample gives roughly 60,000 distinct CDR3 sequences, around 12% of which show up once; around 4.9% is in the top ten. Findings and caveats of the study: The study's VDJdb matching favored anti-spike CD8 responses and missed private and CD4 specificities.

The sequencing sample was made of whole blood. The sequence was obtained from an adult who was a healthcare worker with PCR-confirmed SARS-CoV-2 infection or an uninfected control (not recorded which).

CDR3 amino acids: CASGEEGADTQYF. Written as DNA, the CDR3 is TGTGCCAGCGGCGAGGAGGGCGCAGATACGCAGTATTTT. The chain has TRBV6-6 and TRBJ2-3, with a weak D call TRBD2 (6 bases). This CDR3 spans 13 amino acids. Germline V gene lookup returns CDR1 MNHNY and CDR2 SVGAGI (reference sequence). V lost 8 bases to trimming and J lost 4 bases, with 13 bases between them.